A selection of T cell receptor beta chains follows, all from one sample in a study of T cell repertoires in ileal Crohn's disease. TCRdb's table, derived via immunoSEQ multiplex PCR, lists solely in-frame clones and lacks some. The data hold about 62,000 clones, with less than 90% observed a single time. The sequencing input was ileal tissue. The receptor source for this set is an adult with Crohn's disease. The CDR3 runs from the conserved cysteine through the conserved F or W. Each record gives: D gene, V gene, J gene, clone size, CDR3 protein, CDR3 DNA. A D gene is named only where the DNA matches it firmly. A row's size may be missing; if present it is once, few, many or a size class.

>NA|TRBV5-1|TRBJ2-3|NA
CASSSGNPSDTQYF
TGCGCCAGCAGCTCGGGGAACCCATCAGATACGCAGTATTTT
>TRBD1|TRBV2|TRBJ2-1|NA
CARTGGHEQFF
TGTGCCAGGACAGGGGGTCATGAGCAGTTCTTC
>TRBD1|TRBV5-5|TRBJ1-2|NA
CASSMDRGSYGYTF
TGTGCCAGCAGCATGGACAGGGGTAGCTATGGCTACACCTTC
>NA|TRBV5-6|TRBJ2-5|NA
CASSDRDSFQETQYF
TGTGCCAGCAGCGACCGGGACTCCTTTCAAGAGACCCAGTACTTC
>NA|TRBV4-1|TRBJ2-1|NA
CASKDRRSYNEQFF
TGCGCCAGCAAGGACAGAAGGTCCTACAATGAGCAGTTCTTC
>NA|TRBV4-1|TRBJ2-7|NA
CASSQPNRDEQYF
TGCGCCAGCAGCCAGCCGAACAGGGACGAGCAGTACTTC
>NA|TRBV18|TRBJ1-1|once
CASSPDSDTEAFF
TGTGCCAGCTCACCAGACTCTGACACTGAAGCTTTCTTT
>NA|TRBV6-5|TRBJ1-3|NA
CASSPTRAVGNTIYF
TGTGCCAGCAGTCCCACCCGCGCAGTGGGCAACACCATATATTTT
>TRBD1|TRBV19|TRBJ1-1|few
CASSPPGGTEAFF
TGTGCCAGTAGCCCCCCAGGGGGCACTGAAGCTTTCTTT
>NA|TRBV18|TRBJ1-2|NA
CASSPGTRMGYTF
TGTGCCAGCTCACCAGGTACTAGGATGGGCTACACCTTC
>TRBD1|TRBV14|TRBJ2-7|NA
CASSQTILMGQGALRYEQYF
TGTGCCAGCAGCCAAACCATCCTGATGGGACAGGGGGCCCTAAGGTACGAGCAGTACTTC
>NA|TRBV13|TRBJ1-1|NA
CASSLFRAEAFF
TGTGCCAGCAGCTTATTCAGGGCTGAAGCTTTCTTT
>NA|TRBV5-1|TRBJ1-2|NA
CASRFLGGLDGYTF
TGCGCCAGCAGATTCCTGGGGGGGCTAGATGGCTACACCTTC
>NA|TRBV9|TRBJ2-5|NA
CASSVVGSQTQYF
TGTGCCAGCAGCGTAGTTGGTAGTCAGACCCAGTACTTC
>NA|TRBV4-1|TRBJ1-3|NA
CASSQEPPRTGNTIYF
TGCGCCAGCAGCCAAGAGCCCCCGAGAACTGGAAACACCATATATTTT
>NA|TRBV10-3|TRBJ1-2|NA
CAISESSSGVGYTF
TGTGCCATCAGTGAGTCGAGCTCAGGGGTTGGCTACACCTTC
>TRBD1|TRBV30|TRBJ1-5|NA
CAWREGAPNQPQHF
TGTGCCTGGAGGGAGGGGGCGCCGAATCAGCCCCAGCATTTT
>TRBD2|TRBV27|TRBJ2-5|NA
CASSLAGEKGETQYF
TGTGCCAGCAGTTTAGCGGGAGAAAAGGGAGAGACCCAGTACTTC
>NA|TRBV28|TRBJ2-3|NA
CASTPTGRYSSDTQYF
TGTGCCAGCACCCCAACGGGGAGATATTCGTCAGATACGCAGTATTTT
>TRBD1|TRBV7-2|TRBJ2-3|NA
CASSSQGAGTDTQYF
TGTGCCAGCAGCTCGCAGGGGGCCGGCACAGATACGCAGTATTTT
>TRBD1|TRBV7-8|TRBJ1-6|NA
CASSSGQRSSYNSPLHF
TGTGCCAGCAGCTCGGGACAGCGAAGCTCCTATAATTCACCCCTCCACTTT
>TRBD2|TRBV6-5|TRBJ2-7|NA
CASSRGTSVYEQYF
TGTGCCAGCAGTCGCGGGACTAGCGTCTACGAGCAGTACTTC
>TRBD1|TRBV30|TRBJ2-4|NA
CAWSVKGAAKNIQYF
TGTGCCTGGAGTGTAAAGGGGGCGGCCAAAAACATTCAGTACTTC
>TRBD1|TRBV14|TRBJ1-2|NA
CASSPGTGFNYGYTF
TGTGCCAGCAGTCCCGGGACAGGGTTTAACTATGGCTACACCTTC
>NA|TRBV19|TRBJ1-1|once
CASRWEGRTEAFF
TGTGCCAGTAGATGGGAGGGAAGGACTGAAGCTTTCTTT
>TRBD1|TRBV5-1|TRBJ1-6|once
CASSLKADRDGSPLHF
TGCGCCAGCAGCTTGAAAGCCGACAGGGATGGTTCACCCCTCCACTTT
>TRBD2|TRBV5-6|TRBJ2-2|NA
CASIAGTGELFF
TGTGCCAGCATAGCGGGGACCGGGGAGCTGTTTTTT
>TRBD1|TRBV27|TRBJ1-4|NA
CASSQGNEKLFF
TGTGCCAGCTCACAGGGGAATGAAAAACTGTTTTTT
>NA|TRBV5-1|TRBJ1-3|few
CASSLAGSGNTIYF
TGCGCCAGCAGCTTGGCAGGGTCTGGAAACACCATATATTTT
>TRBD1|TRBV28|TRBJ1-1|once
CASSSHRGNIAEAFF
TGTGCCAGCAGTTCGCACAGGGGAAATATCGCTGAAGCTTTCTTT
>TRBD1|TRBV18|TRBJ1-5|NA
CASSPGTGENQPQHF
TGTGCCAGCTCACCAGGGACAGGCGAGAATCAGCCCCAGCATTTT
>NA|TRBV27|TRBJ1-5|NA
CASGGPSRDQPQHF
TGTGCCAGCGGCGGGCCCTCGAGGGATCAGCCCCAGCATTTT
>NA|TRBV6-4|TRBJ2-6|NA
CASSAVSGANVLTF
TGTGCCAGCAGTGCCGTGTCTGGGGCCAACGTCCTGACTTTC
>TRBD1|TRBV6-1|TRBJ2-5|NA
CASSVLGTGKETQYF
TGTGCCAGCAGTGTTCTAGGGACAGGAAAAGAGACCCAGTACTTC
>TRBD2|TRBV19|TRBJ2-3|NA
CASSRSLLAGFADTQYF
TGTGCCAGTAGTAGATCCCTGCTAGCGGGATTCGCAGATACGCAGTATTTT
>NA|TRBV28|TRBJ1-4|NA
CASHKRGGESEKLFF
TGTGCCAGTCACAAGAGAGGCGGGGAAAGTGAAAAACTGTTTTTT
>NA|TRBV18|TRBJ1-1|many
CASRTRDTEAFF
TGTGCCAGCCGAACGAGGGACACTGAAGCTTTCTTT